The 6 T cell receptor beta chains listed next were all sequenced from one sample in a study of cytomegalovirus exposure and HLA in healthy donors. 60 Vbeta and 13 Jbeta primers were used in PCR. Repertoires were generated with immunoSEQ multiplex PCR, while TCRdb's copy carries only in-frame clones and drops some. Among fewer than 120,000 clones listed, roughly 78% were seen once. The sequencing sample was made of PBMCs. These receptors originate from a young woman in good health and CMV-seronegative.

The rearrangement uses TRBV28 and TRBJ2-7, with 10 bases aligning to TRBD1. Losses at the gene ends were 6 bases for V and 0 bases for J; bases not matched to a gene: 2. Germline-derived CDR1 and CDR2 are MDHEN and SYDVKM. This CDR3 spans 14 amino acids. The CDR3 DNA is TGTGCCAGCAGGAGGACAGGGGGCTCCTACGAGCAGTACTTC. Its translation: CASRRTGGSYEQYF.

The chain employs TRBV5-1 and TRBJ2-6, with 9 bases aligning to TRBD1. The CDR3 is 15 residues long. Germline-derived CDR1 and CDR2 are SGHRS and YFSETQ. After removal of 8 bases from V and 4 bases from J, the junction contained 7 bases not matched to a gene. CDR3: CARPRTGEGANVLTF. CDR3 in DNA: TGCGCCAGACCTCGGACAGGGGAAGGGGCCAACGTCCTGACTTTC.

This clone was seen only a few times. The chain uses TRBV18 and TRBJ2-7; 7 bases align to TRBD2. This CDR3 is 13 amino acids long. V lost 9 bases to trimming and J lost 1 base; unmatched junction nucleotides: 6. Germline V gives CDR1 KGHSH, CDR2 LQKENI. The CDR3 protein is CASHREESYEQYF. CDR3 coding DNA: TGTGCCAGTCACCGGGAGGAATCCTACGAGCAGTACTTC. Variable domain in full (rest from reference TRBV18 and TRBJ2-7): NAGVMQNPRHLVRRRGQEARLRCSPMKGHSHVYWYRQLPEEGLKFMVYLQKENIIDESGMPKERFSAEFPKEGPSILRIQQVVRGDSAAYFCASHREESYEQYFGPGTRLTVT.

The rearrangement joins TRBV30 to TRBJ2-2; D is possibly TRBD2 (5 bases). There are 13 residues in the CDR3. V lost 5 bases to trimming and J lost 4 bases, with 11 bases between them. CDR1 is GTSNPN, CDR2 SVGIG, per germline (reference sequence). The CDR3 nucleotides are TGTGCCTGGTGGGTTGGAGGCACCGGGGAGCTGTTTTTT. Translated: CAWWVGGTGELFF.

The V gene is TRBV5-1, the J gene TRBJ1-1; D unresolved. The CDR3 has 13 amino acids. V shed 3 bases and J shed 0 bases, with 6 bases lying between them. CDR1 is SGHRS, CDR2 YFSETQ, per germline. The chain's CDR3 is CASSSALNTEAFF. CDR3 DNA sequence: TGCGCCAGCAGCTCCGCGTTGAACACTGAAGCTTTCTTT.

Only one count was recorded for this clone. The V gene is TRBV30, the J gene TRBJ2-5; TRBD2 agrees at 9 bases. Germline V lookup: CDR1 GTSNPN, CDR2 SVGIG (reference sequence). This CDR3 is 15 amino acids long. With 1 base clipped from V and 4 bases from J, the junction kept 7 bases outside the gene matches. Written as DNA, the CDR3 is TGTGCCTGGAGTGCCCCGCCACTAGCGGGAGAGACCCAGTACTTC. Encoded protein: CAWSAPPLAGETQYF.